This TCR beta chain came from a study of blood T cell repertoires in COVID-19. Study overall: Samples representing acute and convalescent COVID-19 were sourced from the United States, Italy and Spain.

In the study's own analysis: Amplification of reference gene primers was used by the study to estimate nucleated cell counts. The data were produced by immunoSEQ multiplex PCR, yet TCRdb's version contains in-frame clones alone and is incomplete. The V and J calls and clone size are taken from that table; D and trimming were inferred from the DNA. The table includes 200,000 or so clones, roughly 80% detected once. Germline trimming cut 1 base from V and 4 bases from J; bases unmatched to any gene: 8. CDR1 is LGHNA, CDR2 YNFKEQ, per germline. The CDR3 spans 16 residues. The study drew participants aged about 18 to 89 years from some 25 US areas. Assignment of participants to cohorts was predicated upon participant-reported clinical history.

Sequenced sample: PBMCs or T cells enriched from blood (not recorded which). The sequence derives from a man in his fifties or sixties who had recovered from COVID-19. The chain employs TRBV4-2 and TRBJ2-3; 7 bases align to TRBD1. This CDR3 reads CASSQGPGQAPDTQYF. In DNA, the CDR3 is TGTGCCAGCAGCCAAGGGCCCGGACAGGCCCCAGATACGCAGTATTTT.